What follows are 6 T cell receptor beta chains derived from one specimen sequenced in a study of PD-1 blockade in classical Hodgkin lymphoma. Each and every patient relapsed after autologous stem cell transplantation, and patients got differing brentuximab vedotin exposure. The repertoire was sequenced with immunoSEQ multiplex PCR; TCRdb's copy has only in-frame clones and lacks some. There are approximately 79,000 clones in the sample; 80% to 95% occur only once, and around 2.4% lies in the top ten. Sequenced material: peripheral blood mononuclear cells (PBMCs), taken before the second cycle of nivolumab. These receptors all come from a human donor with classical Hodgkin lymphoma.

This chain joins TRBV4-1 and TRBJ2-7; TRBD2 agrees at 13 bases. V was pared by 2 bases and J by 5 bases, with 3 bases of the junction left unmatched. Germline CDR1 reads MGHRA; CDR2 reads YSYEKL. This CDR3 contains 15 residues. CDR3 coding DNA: TGCGCCAGCAGCCAAAGACTAGCGGGAGGAAACGAGCAGTACTTC. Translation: CASSQRLAGGNEQYF.

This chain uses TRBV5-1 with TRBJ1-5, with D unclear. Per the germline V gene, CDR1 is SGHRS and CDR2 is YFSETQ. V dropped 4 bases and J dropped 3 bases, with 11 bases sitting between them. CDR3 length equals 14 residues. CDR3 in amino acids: CASSVSDLNQPQHF. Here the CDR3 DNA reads TGCGCCAGCAGCGTCAGCGATCTCAATCAGCCCCAGCATTTT.

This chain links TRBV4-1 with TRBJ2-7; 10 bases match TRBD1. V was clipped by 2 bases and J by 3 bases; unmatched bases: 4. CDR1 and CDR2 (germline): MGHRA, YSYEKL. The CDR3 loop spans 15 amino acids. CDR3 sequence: CASSQRRDRGYEQYF. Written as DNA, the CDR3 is TGCGCCAGCAGCCAAAGACGGGACAGGGGCTACGAGCAGTACTTC.

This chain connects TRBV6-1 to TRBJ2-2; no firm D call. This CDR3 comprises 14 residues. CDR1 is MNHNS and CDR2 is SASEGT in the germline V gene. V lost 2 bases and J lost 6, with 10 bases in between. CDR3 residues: CASSEQVWSGELFF. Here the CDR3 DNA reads TGTGCCAGCAGTGAACAGGTCTGGTCCGGGGAGCTGTTTTTT.

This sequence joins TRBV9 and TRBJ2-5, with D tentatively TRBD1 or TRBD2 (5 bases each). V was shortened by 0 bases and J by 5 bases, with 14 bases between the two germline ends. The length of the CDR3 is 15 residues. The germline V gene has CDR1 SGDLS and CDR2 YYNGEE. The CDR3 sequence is CASSVVEGRAETQYF. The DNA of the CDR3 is TGTGCCAGCAGCGTAGTTGAGGGGCGCGCGGAGACCCAGTACTTC. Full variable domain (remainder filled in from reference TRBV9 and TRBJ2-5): DSGVTQTPKHLITATGQRVTLRCSPRSGDLSVYWYQQSLDQGLQFLIQYYNGEERAKGNILERFSAQQFPDLHSELNLSSLELGDSALYFCASSVVEGRAETQYFGPGTRLLVL.

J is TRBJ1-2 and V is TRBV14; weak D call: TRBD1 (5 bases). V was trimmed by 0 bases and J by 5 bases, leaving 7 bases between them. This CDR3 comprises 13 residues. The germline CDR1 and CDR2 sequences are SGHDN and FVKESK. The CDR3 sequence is CASSQEGTYGYTF. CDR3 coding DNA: TGTGCCAGCAGCCAAGAAGGGACTTATGGCTACACCTTC.